This T cell receptor beta chain was identified in a study of PD-L1 blockade in urothelial cancer. As for the study in general: Patients went on atezolizumab around 2014, receiving 1,200 mg intravenously every 3 weeks. Prior exposure to chemotherapy in patients amounted to 0 to 3 regimens received. Blood-derived samples held a median roughly 140,000 T cells.

In germline, CDR1 is MGHDK, CDR2 SYGVNS. This CDR3 is built from 15 residues. With V trimmed by 2 bases and J by 2 bases, 4 bases remained unmatched. The protocol was immunoSEQ multiplex PCR, while the TCRdb copy is restricted to in-frame clones and leaves out a portion. The sample lists 50,000 to 65,000 clones; 85% to 90% were seen once. The sample in question was PBMCs, obtained around atezolizumab (anti-PD-L1) treatment. The V and J genes are TRBV25-1 and TRBJ2-5; 8 nucleotides line up with TRBD1. The clonotype comes from a man aged 45-65 years with urothelial cancer. The CDR3, as DNA: TGTGCCAGCAGTGAACAAGGACAGGGACAAGAGACCCAGTACTTC. Its translation is CASSEQGQGQETQYF.